This T cell receptor beta chain is from a study of cytomegalovirus exposure and HLA in healthy donors. Study overall: Among 150 million to 200 million T cells, an earlier analysis found roughly 100 million unique TCR beta sequences.

In regard to this clone: Its antigen is not identified.

Amplification used 60 Vbeta primers and 13 Jbeta primers. Generated by immunoSEQ multiplex PCR, the TCRdb table keeps only in-frame clones and is missing some. The profile shows 150,000 or so clones, around 80% of them singletons. Findings and caveats of the study: By HLA locus, TCR association rates varied in a later analysis, with DRB1 showing the most and HLA-C the fewest. There were 164 TCR beta chains listed as cytomegalovirus-associated. Reported performance of the classifier showed diagnosis of cytomegalovirus status with high specificity and sensitivity.

Germline CDR1 SGHTA, CDR2 FQGTGA. There are 14 residues in the CDR3. V was trimmed by 1 base and J by 7 bases, leaving 11 bases between them. The rearrangement links TRBV7-3 to TRBJ2-1; D may be TRBD2 (5 bases). The clonotype originates from a man aged 25-45 years in good health and CMV-seropositive. Sequencing was carried out using PBMCs. This CDR3 is CASSLNSGENEQFF. In DNA, the CDR3 is TGTGCCAGCAGCTTAAATTCCGGGGAAAATGAGCAGTTCTTC.